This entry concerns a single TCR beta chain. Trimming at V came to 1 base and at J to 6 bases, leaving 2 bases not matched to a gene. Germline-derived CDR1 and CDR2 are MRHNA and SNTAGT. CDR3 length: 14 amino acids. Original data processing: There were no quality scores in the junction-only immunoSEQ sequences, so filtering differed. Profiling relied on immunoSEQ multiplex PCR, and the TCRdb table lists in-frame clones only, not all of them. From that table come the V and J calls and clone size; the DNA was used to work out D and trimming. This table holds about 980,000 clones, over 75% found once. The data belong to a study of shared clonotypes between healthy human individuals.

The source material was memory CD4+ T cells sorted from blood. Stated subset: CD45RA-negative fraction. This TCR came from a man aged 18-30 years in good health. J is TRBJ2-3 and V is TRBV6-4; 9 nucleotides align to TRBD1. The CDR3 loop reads CASSDWDRADTQYF. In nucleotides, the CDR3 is TGTGCCAGCAGTGACTGGGACAGGGCGGATACGCAGTATTTT.